This entry features one T cell receptor beta chain sequence. This entry comes from a study of OX40 agonist ivuxolimab in advanced cancers. This CDR3 is 18 amino acids long. Trimming at V came to 0 bases and at J to 5 bases, leaving 10 bases not matched to a gene. Germline assignment: CDR1 SGHRS and CDR2 YFSETQ. Sequencing used immunoSEQ multiplex PCR; TCRdb keeps in-frame clones, though not all of them. The sample consists of some 50,000 clones, approximately 90% of them appearing once. The starting material was CD4+ or CD8+ T cells sorted from blood, obtained in a trial of the OX40 agonist ivuxolimab. This sequence was found in an adult with an advanced solid tumor such as melanoma, head and neck, liver or kidney cancer. The chain links TRBV5-1 to TRBJ2-6; TRBD1 matches 8 bases. This chain's CDR3 is CASSLVVRTGSWANVLTF. The CDR3 nucleotides are TGCGCCAGCAGCTTGGTCGTCCGGACAGGGTCCTGGGCCAACGTCCTGACTTTC.